The table lists the clone carrying this T cell receptor (beta chain) with many counts. The data were obtained in a study of spatial heterogeneity in lung cancer. In the study overall: For the average unique TCR and UMI combination, more than 8.5 occurrences appeared in raw reads.

TCRdb re-called the 5' RACE reads with MiXCR, one entry per CDR3 protein. The sample has fewer than 65,000 distinct CDR3 sequences, 6.3% seen once. Regarding time point: sample taken at primary tumor resection. The CDR3 has 14 residues. Germline-derived CDR1 and CDR2 are MNHNY and SVGAGI (reference sequence). Deletions cut 0 bases from V and 5 bases from J, with 10 bases between. The J gene is TRBJ1-1, the V gene TRBV6-6; D unclear. This specimen was PBMCs, taken at surgery. This clonotype originated in a female donor with early-stage non-small cell lung cancer. The CDR3 nucleotides read TGTGCCAGCAGTTACTCGATGATGGGGACTGAAGCTTTCTTT. It translates to CASSYSMMGTEAFF.